The 10 T cell receptor beta chains below all came from one sample that was sequenced in a study of blood T cell repertoires in COVID-19. Libraries were prepared by immunoSEQ multiplex PCR; TCRdb keeps only in-frame clonotypes and omits some of them. The sample lists 95,000 to 150,000 clones; about 90% were seen once. The sample was peripheral blood. These receptors came from a woman in her 50s with active or convalescent COVID-19.

The chain couples TRBV19 to TRBJ1-2; 8 bases are shared with TRBD1. This CDR3 is built from 12 residues. Per germline, CDR1 LNHDA and CDR2 SQIVND (reference sequence). The J segment lost 8 bases and the V segment lost 5 bases, leaving 4 bases of the junction unmatched. CDR3: CASSLTGEGYTF. DNA for the CDR3: TGTGCCAGTAGTCTGACAGGGGAAGGCTACACCTTC.

The chain links TRBV7-3 to TRBJ1-1, with a possible D match to TRBD1 (5 bases). V lost 5 bases and J lost 4, with 23 bases in between. The CDR3 loop spans 17 amino acids. The germline CDR1 and CDR2 sequences are SGHTA and FQGTGA. DNA for the CDR3: TGTGCCAGCAGCGAGATGGTTAGAATGGGGGGGAGCACTGAAGCTTTCTTT. It yields the protein CASSEMVRMGGSTEAFF.

The chain combines TRBV4-2 with TRBJ2-1, with 10 bases matching TRBD2. J was trimmed by 15 bases and V by 0 bases; bases with no gene match: 5. CDR1 is LGHNA and CDR2 is YNFKEQ in the germline V gene. There are 13 residues in the CDR3. CDR3: CASSQDSGTSAFF. In DNA, the CDR3 is TGTGCCAGCAGCCAAGATTCCGGGACTAGCGCGTTCTTC.

This clone appeared a single time. This chain links TRBV11-3 with TRBJ2-3, with D perhaps TRBD2 (6 bases). V was clipped by 5 bases and J by 6 bases, with 12 bases between them. The germline CDR1 and CDR2 sequences are SGHNT and YENEEA. This CDR3 spans 13 amino acids. The CDR3 sequence is CASSPGGTDTQYF. CDR3 DNA: TGTGCCAGCAGCCCAGGAGGGACCGATACGCAGTATTTT.

This rearrangement joins TRBV28 to TRBJ2-7, with D tentatively TRBD1 (7 bases). The CDR3 contains 14 residues. Trimming took 5 bases from V and 2 from J, leaving 13 bases between them. Germline V gives CDR1 MDHEN, CDR2 SYDVKM. The CDR3 reads CASSPGGQTYEQYF. The CDR3 nucleotides read TGTGCCAGCAGTCCCGGGGGACAGACCTACGAGCAGTACTTC.

This sequence joins TRBV7-8 and TRBJ1-1, with no clear D. The CDR3 contains 14 residues. The V and J ends lost 5 bases and 1 base respectively, with 11 bases between them. Germline V gives CDR1 SGHVS, CDR2 FQNEAQ. The CDR3 is CASSPVAANTEAFF. DNA of the CDR3: TGTGCCAGCAGCCCCGTCGCGGCGAACACTGAAGCTTTCTTT.

This clone showed up just once. The chain uses TRBV4-3 and TRBJ2-7; D may be TRBD1 (6 bases). CDR3 length equals 13 residues. The germline V gene has CDR1 LGHNA and CDR2 YSLEER. The V end was cut by 2 bases, the J end by 6 bases, with 11 bases between. CDR3 amino acids: CASSQIDRCEQYF. The CDR3 DNA follows: TGCGCCAGCAGCCAAATAGACAGGTGCGAGCAGTACTTC.

V and J are TRBV13 and TRBJ2-3; 7 nucleotides line up with TRBD2. V lost 8 bases and J lost 2; bases outside the gene matches: 4. This CDR3 spans 13 amino acids. Germline assignment: CDR1 PRHDT and CDR2 FYEKMQ (reference sequence). CDR3 nucleotides: TGTGCCAGCGGAGCGGGAAACACAGATACGCAGTATTTT. Translated, it gives CASGAGNTDTQYF.

The V call is TRBV28, the J call TRBJ2-7; the D gene is possibly TRBD2 (6 bases). Germline CDR1 reads MDHEN; CDR2 reads SYDVKM. This CDR3 has 13 amino acids. Trimming removed 10 bases from V and 7 bases from J, with 20 bases in between. CDR3 bases: TGTGCCATCGGAGGGCCCCTTACGGGGGAGCAGTACTTC. Residues: CAIGGPLTGEQYF.

In DNA, the CDR3 is TGCGCCAGCGCCCAAGCTAGCGGGAGTATCGATGAGCAGTTCTTC. The encoded protein is CASAQASGSIDEQFF. This chain connects TRBV5-1 to TRBJ2-1, with 10 bases identical to TRBD2. J was trimmed by 8 bases and V by 7 bases; bases with no gene match: 12. CDR1 SGHRS and CDR2 YFSETQ come from the germline V gene. The CDR3 sequence is 15 residues long.